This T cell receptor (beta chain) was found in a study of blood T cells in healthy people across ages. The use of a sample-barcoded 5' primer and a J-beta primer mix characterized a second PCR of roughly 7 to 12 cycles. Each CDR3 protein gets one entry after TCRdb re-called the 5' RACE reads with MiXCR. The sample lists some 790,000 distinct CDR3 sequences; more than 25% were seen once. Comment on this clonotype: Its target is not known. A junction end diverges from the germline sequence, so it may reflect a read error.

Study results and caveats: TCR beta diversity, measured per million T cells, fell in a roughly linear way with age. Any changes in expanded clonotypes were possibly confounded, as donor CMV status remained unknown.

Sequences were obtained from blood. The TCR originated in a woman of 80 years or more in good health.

As DNA, the CDR3 is TGCGCCAGCAGCCAGGACGACAGGGGAAGAAACATTCGGTACTTC. Translation gives CASSQDDRGRNIRYF. This chain links TRBV4-3 with TRBJ2-4; 8 bases are shared with TRBD1. Germline values: CDR1 LGHNA, CDR2 YSLEER. This CDR3 spans 15 amino acids.